This is a list of T cell receptor beta chains from one sample in a study of shared clonotypes between healthy human individuals. Profiled with immunoSEQ multiplex PCR; TCRdb holds only in-frame clones, not every one. The data show roughly 2 million clones, with 85% to 95% seen just once and roughly 0.13% held by the top ten. The material sequenced was naive CD4+ T cells sorted from blood. The receptors stem from a man between 18 and 29 years old in good health. Each CDR3 is given with its conserved first and last residue. The D gene is left open where the match is weak. Size is stated for part of the rows, as once, few or many counts, or as a class when the clone is expanded.

cdr3_aa: CASSRTGTVDEKLFF
cdr3_nt: TGTGCCAGCAGCCGTACAGGGACCGTGGATGAAAAACTGTTTTTT
j_call: TRBJ1-4
d_call: NA
v_call: TRBV5-6
clone_size: NA

cdr3_aa: CASRRSAGGRETQYF
cdr3_nt: TGCGCCAGCCGAAGGTCAGCGGGGGGTCGGGAGACCCAGTACTTC
j_call: TRBJ2-5
d_call: TRBD2
v_call: TRBV4-1
clone_size: NA

cdr3_aa: CASSRGASGSQETQYF
cdr3_nt: TGTGCCAGCAGTCGCGGGGCTAGCGGCTCCCAAGAGACCCAGTACTTC
j_call: TRBJ2-5
d_call: TRBD2
v_call: TRBV9
clone_size: NA

cdr3_aa: CARTGRGNNQPQHF
cdr3_nt: TGTGCCAGAACAGGGAGAGGGAACAATCAGCCCCAGCATTTT
j_call: TRBJ1-5
d_call: NA
v_call: TRBV2
clone_size: once

cdr3_aa: CASSPLRGRGSSYEQYF
cdr3_nt: TGTGCCAGCTCACCACTAAGAGGGCGGGGTTCCTCCTACGAGCAGTACTTC
j_call: TRBJ2-7
d_call: NA
v_call: TRBV18
clone_size: NA

cdr3_aa: CASSPVDGNYGYTF
cdr3_nt: TGTGCCAGCTCACCGGTTGACGGAAACTATGGCTACACCTTC
j_call: TRBJ1-2
d_call: NA
v_call: TRBV18
clone_size: once

cdr3_aa: CAWGRDTHYEQYF
cdr3_nt: TGTGCCTGGGGCCGGGACACACACTACGAGCAGTACTTC
j_call: TRBJ2-7
d_call: NA
v_call: TRBV30
clone_size: NA

cdr3_aa: CASSLSTGNTEAFF
cdr3_nt: TGCGCCAGCAGCCTATCGACAGGGAACACTGAAGCTTTCTTT
j_call: TRBJ1-1
d_call: NA
v_call: TRBV5-1
clone_size: NA

cdr3_aa: CASSAGQGSGNTIYF
cdr3_nt: TGTGCCAGCAGTGCGGGACAGGGGAGCGGAAACACCATATATTTT
j_call: TRBJ1-3
d_call: TRBD1
v_call: TRBV9
clone_size: NA

cdr3_aa: CASSSSSRGTDTQYF
cdr3_nt: TGCGCCAGCAGCTCCTCTAGCAGAGGGACAGATACGCAGTATTTT
j_call: TRBJ2-3
d_call: NA
v_call: TRBV5-1
clone_size: NA

cdr3_aa: CASSTRTSSYEQYF
cdr3_nt: TGTGCCAGCAGTACGAGGACTAGCTCCTACGAGCAGTACTTC
j_call: TRBJ2-7
d_call: TRBD2
v_call: TRBV2
clone_size: NA

cdr3_aa: CASSLAPQGLRDTQYF
cdr3_nt: TGTGCCAGCAGCTTAGCGCCACAGGGGCTAAGGGATACGCAGTATTTT
j_call: TRBJ2-3
d_call: TRBD1
v_call: TRBV7-6
clone_size: NA

cdr3_aa: CASSFVADTQYF
cdr3_nt: TGTGCCAGCAGTTTCGTGGCGGATACGCAGTATTTT
j_call: TRBJ2-3
d_call: NA
v_call: TRBV6-6
clone_size: NA

cdr3_aa: CASSDPSGGYEQYF
cdr3_nt: TGTGCCAGCAGTGACCCTAGCGGGGGGTACGAGCAGTACTTC
j_call: TRBJ2-7
d_call: TRBD2
v_call: TRBV2
clone_size: NA

cdr3_aa: CASSQMGTVGEQYF
cdr3_nt: TGTGCCAGCAGCCAAATGGGGACTGTGGGCGAGCAGTACTTC
j_call: TRBJ2-7
d_call: NA
v_call: TRBV7-3
clone_size: once

cdr3_aa: CATTGDNYGYTF
cdr3_nt: TGTGCCACCACAGGGGATAACTATGGCTACACCTTC
j_call: TRBJ1-2
d_call: TRBD1
v_call: TRBV10-3
clone_size: NA

cdr3_aa: CASRGSGTGNGYTF
cdr3_nt: TGTGCCAGCAGGGGATCCGGGACAGGGAATGGCTACACCTTC
j_call: TRBJ1-2
d_call: TRBD1
v_call: TRBV27
clone_size: NA

cdr3_aa: CASSLQGQGNHEQYF
cdr3_nt: TGTGCCAGCAGCTTACAGGGACAGGGGAACCACGAGCAGTACTTC
j_call: TRBJ2-7
d_call: TRBD1
v_call: TRBV5-4
clone_size: NA

cdr3_aa: CAWRGKGGTGELFF
cdr3_nt: TGTGCCTGGAGGGGAAAGGGGGGCACCGGGGAGCTGTTTTTT
j_call: TRBJ2-2
d_call: NA
v_call: TRBV30
clone_size: NA

cdr3_aa: CASSDGQGVETQYF
cdr3_nt: TGCGCCAGCAGCGACGGACAGGGGGTGGAGACCCAGTACTTC
j_call: TRBJ2-5
d_call: TRBD1
v_call: TRBV5-1
clone_size: once

cdr3_aa: CASSFQANTGELFF
cdr3_nt: TGTGCCAGCAGTTTTCAAGCGAACACCGGGGAGCTGTTTTTT
j_call: TRBJ2-2
d_call: NA
v_call: TRBV27
clone_size: NA

cdr3_aa: CASSVQTGFSGELFF
cdr3_nt: TGTGCCAGCAGCGTACAGACAGGGTTTTCCGGGGAGCTGTTTTTT
j_call: TRBJ2-2
d_call: TRBD1
v_call: TRBV9
clone_size: NA

cdr3_aa: CASSPRSGTATYEQYF
cdr3_nt: TGTGCCAGCTCACCTCGTTCCGGGACCGCCACCTACGAGCAGTACTTC
j_call: TRBJ2-7
d_call: NA
v_call: TRBV18
clone_size: NA

cdr3_aa: CASHRGLNTEAFF
cdr3_nt: TGCGCCAGCCACAGGGGCCTGAACACTGAAGCTTTCTTT
j_call: TRBJ1-1
d_call: TRBD1
v_call: TRBV5-1
clone_size: NA

cdr3_aa: CASSPPTGLNTGELFF
cdr3_nt: TGTGCCAGCTCACCACCGACGGGACTGAACACCGGGGAGCTGTTTTTT
j_call: TRBJ2-2
d_call: NA
v_call: TRBV18
clone_size: NA

cdr3_aa: CASKSEQGRNSPLHF
cdr3_nt: TGTGCCAGCAAGTCCGAACAGGGAAGGAATTCACCCCTCCACTTT
j_call: TRBJ1-6
d_call: NA
v_call: TRBV2
clone_size: NA

cdr3_aa: CASSEVTSYEQYF
cdr3_nt: TGTGCCAGCAGTGAAGTAACCTCTTACGAGCAGTACTTC
j_call: TRBJ2-7
d_call: NA
v_call: TRBV2
clone_size: NA

cdr3_aa: CASRTGVGWAQHF
cdr3_nt: TGTGCCAGCCGGACGGGGGTGGGGTGGGCCCAGCATTTT
j_call: TRBJ1-5
d_call: NA
v_call: TRBV6-8
clone_size: once

cdr3_aa: CASSDSREETQYF
cdr3_nt: TGTGCCAGCAGTGACTCCCGCGAAGAGACCCAGTACTTC
j_call: TRBJ2-5
d_call: NA
v_call: TRBV6-4
clone_size: NA

cdr3_aa: CASSQQASGANVLTF
cdr3_nt: TGTGCCAGCAGTCAACAGGCCTCTGGGGCCAACGTCCTGACTTTC
j_call: TRBJ2-6
d_call: NA
v_call: TRBV11-2
clone_size: NA

cdr3_aa: CASSQGDYNYGYTF
cdr3_nt: TGTGCCAGCAGCCAAGGAGATTATAACTATGGCTACACCTTC
j_call: TRBJ1-2
d_call: NA
v_call: TRBV4-2
clone_size: NA

cdr3_aa: CASGSFEQYF
cdr3_nt: TGTGCCAGCGGCTCATTCGAGCAGTACTTC
j_call: TRBJ2-7
d_call: NA
v_call: TRBV6-6
clone_size: NA

cdr3_aa: CSGKPGTDTGELFF
cdr3_nt: TGCAGCGGGAAACCCGGGACAGACACCGGGGAGCTGTTTTTT
j_call: TRBJ2-2
d_call: TRBD1
v_call: TRBV29-1
clone_size: NA

cdr3_aa: CAISEAGAHNEQFF
cdr3_nt: TGTGCCATCAGTGAGGCAGGGGCCCATAATGAGCAGTTCTTC
j_call: TRBJ2-1
d_call: NA
v_call: TRBV10-3
clone_size: NA

cdr3_aa: CASSPGLINTQYF
cdr3_nt: TGTGCTAGCTCCCCGGGACTTATTAATACGCAGTATTTT
j_call: TRBJ2-3
d_call: NA
v_call: TRBV7-7
clone_size: NA